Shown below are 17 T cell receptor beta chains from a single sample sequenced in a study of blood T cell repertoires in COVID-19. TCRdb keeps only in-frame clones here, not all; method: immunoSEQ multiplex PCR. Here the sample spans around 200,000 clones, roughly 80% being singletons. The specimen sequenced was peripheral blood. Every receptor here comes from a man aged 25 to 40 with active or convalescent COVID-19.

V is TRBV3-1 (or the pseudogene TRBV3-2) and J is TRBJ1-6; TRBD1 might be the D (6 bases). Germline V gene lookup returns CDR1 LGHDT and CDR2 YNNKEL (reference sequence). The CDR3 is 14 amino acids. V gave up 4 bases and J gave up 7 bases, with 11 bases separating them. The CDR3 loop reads CASSPTGINSPLHF. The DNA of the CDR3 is TGTGCCAGCAGCCCGACAGGAATAAATTCACCCCTCCACTTT.

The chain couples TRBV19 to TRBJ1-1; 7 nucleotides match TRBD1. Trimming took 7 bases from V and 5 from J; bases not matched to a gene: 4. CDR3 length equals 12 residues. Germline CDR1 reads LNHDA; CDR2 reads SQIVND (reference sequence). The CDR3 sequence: CASTRGNTEAFF. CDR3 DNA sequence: TGTGCCAGTACCAGGGGGAATACTGAAGCTTTCTTT.

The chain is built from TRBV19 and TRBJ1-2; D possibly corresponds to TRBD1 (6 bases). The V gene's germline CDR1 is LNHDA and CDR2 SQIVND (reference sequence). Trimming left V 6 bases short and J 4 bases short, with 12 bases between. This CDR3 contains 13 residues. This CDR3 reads CASSSGQFYGYTF. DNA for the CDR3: TGTGCCAGTAGCTCCGGACAGTTCTATGGCTACACCTTC.

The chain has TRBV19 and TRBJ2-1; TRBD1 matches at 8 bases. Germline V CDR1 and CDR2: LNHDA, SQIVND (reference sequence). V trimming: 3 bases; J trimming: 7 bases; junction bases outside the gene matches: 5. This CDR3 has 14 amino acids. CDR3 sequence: CASSIQGAGNEQFF. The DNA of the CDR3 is TGTGCCAGTAGTATTCAGGGGGCAGGGAATGAGCAGTTCTTC.

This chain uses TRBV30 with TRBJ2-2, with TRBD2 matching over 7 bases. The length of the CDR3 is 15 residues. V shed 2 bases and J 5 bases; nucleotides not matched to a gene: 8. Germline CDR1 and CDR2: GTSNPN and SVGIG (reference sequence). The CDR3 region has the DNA TGTGCCTGGAGTCGGGGAGGGACGGGGACCGGGGAGCTGTTTTTT. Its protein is CAWSRGGTGTGELFF.

Written as DNA, the CDR3 is TGTGCCAGCAGCTTCAACGGGGAAACCTACACCTTC. It specifies CASSFNGETYTF. The chain combines TRBV6-5 with TRBJ1-2; no definite D call. V dropped 6 bases and J dropped 10 bases, with 15 bases sitting between them. CDR1 and CDR2 (germline): MNHEY, SVGAGI. This CDR3 region has 12 residues.

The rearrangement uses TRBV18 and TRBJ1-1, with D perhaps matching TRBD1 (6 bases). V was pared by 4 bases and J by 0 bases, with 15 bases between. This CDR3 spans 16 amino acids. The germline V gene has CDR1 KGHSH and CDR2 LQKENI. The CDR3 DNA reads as TGTGCCAGCTCACTCCGGGACACAGTAATGAACACTGAAGCTTTCTTT. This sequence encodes CASSLRDTVMNTEAFF.

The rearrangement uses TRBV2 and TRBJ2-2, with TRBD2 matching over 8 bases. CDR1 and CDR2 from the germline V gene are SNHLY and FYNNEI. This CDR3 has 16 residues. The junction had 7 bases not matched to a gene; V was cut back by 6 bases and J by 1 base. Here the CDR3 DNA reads TGTGCCAGCAGCCGAAGCGGGGGCCAGAACACCGGGGAGCTGTTTTTT. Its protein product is CASSRSGGQNTGELFF.

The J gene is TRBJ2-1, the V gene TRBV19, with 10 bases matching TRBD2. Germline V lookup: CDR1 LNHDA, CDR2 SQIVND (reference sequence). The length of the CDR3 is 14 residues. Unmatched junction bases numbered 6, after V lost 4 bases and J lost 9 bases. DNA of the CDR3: TGTGCCAGTAGTAAGGAGCGGGAGGGTTCTGAGCAGTTCTTC. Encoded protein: CASSKEREGSEQFF.

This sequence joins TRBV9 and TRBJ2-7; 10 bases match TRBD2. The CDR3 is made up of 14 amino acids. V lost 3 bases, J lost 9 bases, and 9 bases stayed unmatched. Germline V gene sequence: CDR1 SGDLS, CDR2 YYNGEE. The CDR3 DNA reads TGTGCCAGCAGCGCCTCCTCTAGCGGGGGACCGCAGTACTTC. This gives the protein CASSASSSGGPQYF.

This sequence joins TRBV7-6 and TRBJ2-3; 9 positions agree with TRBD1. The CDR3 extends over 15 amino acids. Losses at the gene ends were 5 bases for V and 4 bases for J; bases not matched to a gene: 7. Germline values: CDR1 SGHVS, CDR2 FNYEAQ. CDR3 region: CASSVGQGGADTQYF. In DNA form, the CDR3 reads TGTGCCAGCAGCGTGGGACAGGGAGGTGCAGATACGCAGTATTTT.

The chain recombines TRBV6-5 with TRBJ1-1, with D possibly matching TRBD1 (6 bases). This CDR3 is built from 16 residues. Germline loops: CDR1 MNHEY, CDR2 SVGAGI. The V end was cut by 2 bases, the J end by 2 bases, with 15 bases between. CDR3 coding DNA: TGTGCCAGCAGTTACGCCCCCGGGACACTTAACACTGAAGCTTTCTTT. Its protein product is CASSYAPGTLNTEAFF.

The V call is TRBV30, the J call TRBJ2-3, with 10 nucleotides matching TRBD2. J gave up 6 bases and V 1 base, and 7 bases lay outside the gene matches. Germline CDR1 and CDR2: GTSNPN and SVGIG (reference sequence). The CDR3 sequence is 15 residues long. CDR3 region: CAWSDSGGLLDTQYF. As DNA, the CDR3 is TGTGCCTGGAGTGATAGCGGGGGGCTCCTGGATACGCAGTATTTT.

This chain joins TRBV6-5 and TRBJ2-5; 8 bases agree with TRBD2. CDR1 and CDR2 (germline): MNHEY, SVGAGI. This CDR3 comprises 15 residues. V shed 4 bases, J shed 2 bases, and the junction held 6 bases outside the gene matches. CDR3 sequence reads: CASSSGLAFQETQYF. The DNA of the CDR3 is TGTGCCAGCAGTTCCGGACTAGCTTTTCAAGAGACCCAGTACTTC.

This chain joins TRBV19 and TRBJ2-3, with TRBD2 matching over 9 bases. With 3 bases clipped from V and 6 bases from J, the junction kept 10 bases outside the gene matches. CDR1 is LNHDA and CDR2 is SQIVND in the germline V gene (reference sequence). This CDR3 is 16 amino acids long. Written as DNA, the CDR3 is TGTGCCAGTAGTATCGGGGGCGGGGGGGCCAGCGATACGCAGTATTTT. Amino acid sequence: CASSIGGGGASDTQYF.

The CDR3 protein is CASSQGRQGTYGYTF. CDR3 DNA sequence: TGCGCCAGCAGCCAAGGTCGACAGGGGACCTATGGCTACACCTTC. This chain links TRBV4-3 with TRBJ1-2; 8 positions agree with TRBD1. The CDR3 is 15 residues long. Germline loops: CDR1 LGHNA, CDR2 YSLEER. The J segment lost 4 bases and the V segment lost 1 base, leaving 5 bases of the junction unmatched.

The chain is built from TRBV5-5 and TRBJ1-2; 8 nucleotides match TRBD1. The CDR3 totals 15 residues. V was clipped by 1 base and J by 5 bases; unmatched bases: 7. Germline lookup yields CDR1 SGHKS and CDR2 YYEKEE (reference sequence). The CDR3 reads CASSLMQGAGYGYTF. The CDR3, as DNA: TGTGCCAGCAGCTTGATGCAGGGGGCGGGGTATGGCTACACCTTC.